This entry describes one T cell receptor beta chain. In the original workflow: Amplifying reference gene primers gave estimates of nucleated cell counts. The protocol was immunoSEQ multiplex PCR, while the TCRdb copy is restricted to in-frame clones and leaves out a portion. The V and J calls and clone size are taken from that table; D and trimming were inferred from the DNA. Of over 65,000 clones in the sample, 80% are singletons; the top ten hold about 11%. This sample is drawn from a study of blood T cell repertoires in COVID-19. Study-level background: The United States, Italy and Spain were the sources of the acute and convalescent COVID-19 samples.

V shed 4 bases, J shed 2 bases, and the junction held 8 bases outside the gene matches. This CDR3 spans 17 amino acids. Germline CDR1 KGHSH, CDR2 LQKENI. V gene TRBV18 combines with J gene TRBJ2-4; TRBD1 agrees at 10 bases. The sequence came from a woman aged 40-49 years with active or convalescent COVID-19. Specimen: peripheral blood. The CDR3 is CASSRQTGGASKNIQYF. The CDR3 coding sequence is TGTGCCAGCTCACGACAGACAGGGGGCGCCTCCAAAAACATTCAGTACTTC.